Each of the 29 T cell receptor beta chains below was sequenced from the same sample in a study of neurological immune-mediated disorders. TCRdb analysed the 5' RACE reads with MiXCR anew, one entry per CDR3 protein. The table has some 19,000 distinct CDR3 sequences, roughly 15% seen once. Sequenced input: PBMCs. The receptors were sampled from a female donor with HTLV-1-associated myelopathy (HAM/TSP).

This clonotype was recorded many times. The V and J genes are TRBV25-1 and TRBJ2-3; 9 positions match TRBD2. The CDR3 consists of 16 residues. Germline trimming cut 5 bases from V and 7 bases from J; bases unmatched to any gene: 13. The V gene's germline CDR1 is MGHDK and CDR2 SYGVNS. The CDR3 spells CASSPPGLAVGHTQYF. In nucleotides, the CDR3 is TGTGCCAGCAGTCCGCCGGGACTAGCTGTGGGGCATACGCAGTATTTT.

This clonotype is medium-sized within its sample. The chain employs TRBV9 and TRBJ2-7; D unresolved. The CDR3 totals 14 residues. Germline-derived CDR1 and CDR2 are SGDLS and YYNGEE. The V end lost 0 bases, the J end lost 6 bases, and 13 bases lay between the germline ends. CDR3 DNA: TGTGCCAGCAGCGTAGTGGGTAGCTCGGGCGAGCAGTACTTC. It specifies CASSVVGSSGEQYF.

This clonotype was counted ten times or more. The CDR3 DNA reads as TGCGCCAGTCAGGTAGGGAATGAGCAGTTCTTC. Protein: CASQVGNEQFF. The chain uses TRBV5-1 and TRBJ2-1; D remains unclear. Germline values: CDR1 SGHRS, CDR2 YFSETQ. The CDR3 totals 11 residues. Deletions cut 8 bases from V and 7 bases from J, with 10 bases between.

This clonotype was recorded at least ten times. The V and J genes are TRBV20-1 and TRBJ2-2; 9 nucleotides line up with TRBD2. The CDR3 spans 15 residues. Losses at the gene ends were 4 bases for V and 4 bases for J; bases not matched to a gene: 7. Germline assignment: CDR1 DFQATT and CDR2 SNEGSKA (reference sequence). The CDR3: CSAMWREGRTGELFF. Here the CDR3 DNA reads TGCAGTGCTATGTGGCGGGAGGGCCGCACCGGGGAGCTGTTTTTT.

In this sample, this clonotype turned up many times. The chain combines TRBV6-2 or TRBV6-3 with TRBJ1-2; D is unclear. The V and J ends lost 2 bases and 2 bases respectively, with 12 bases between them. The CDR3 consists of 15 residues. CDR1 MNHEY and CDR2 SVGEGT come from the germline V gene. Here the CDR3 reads CASSYRGWPNYGYTF. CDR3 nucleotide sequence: TGTGCCAGCAGTTACCGTGGGTGGCCCAACTATGGCTACACCTTC.

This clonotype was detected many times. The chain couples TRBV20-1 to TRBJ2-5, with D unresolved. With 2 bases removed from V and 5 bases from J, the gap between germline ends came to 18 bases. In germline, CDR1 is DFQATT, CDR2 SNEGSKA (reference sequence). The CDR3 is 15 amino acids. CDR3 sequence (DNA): TGCAGTGCTAGACCGGGCGCCACTCACTGGGAGACCCAGTACTTC. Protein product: CSARPGATHWETQYF.

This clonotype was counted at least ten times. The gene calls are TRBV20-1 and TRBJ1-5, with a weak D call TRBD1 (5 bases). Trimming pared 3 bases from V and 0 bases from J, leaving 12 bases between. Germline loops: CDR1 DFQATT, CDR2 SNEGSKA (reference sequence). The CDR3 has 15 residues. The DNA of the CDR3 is TGCAGTGCTAGGGGACTGGGGAATAGCAATCAGCCCCAGCATTTT. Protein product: CSARGLGNSNQPQHF.

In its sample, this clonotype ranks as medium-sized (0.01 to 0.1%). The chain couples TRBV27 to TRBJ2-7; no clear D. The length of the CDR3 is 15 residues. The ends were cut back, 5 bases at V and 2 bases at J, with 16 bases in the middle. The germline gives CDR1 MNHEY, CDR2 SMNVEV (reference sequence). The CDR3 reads CASSPSWRGAYEQYF. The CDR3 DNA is TGTGCCAGCAGTCCCTCTTGGCGAGGTGCCTACGAGCAGTACTTC.

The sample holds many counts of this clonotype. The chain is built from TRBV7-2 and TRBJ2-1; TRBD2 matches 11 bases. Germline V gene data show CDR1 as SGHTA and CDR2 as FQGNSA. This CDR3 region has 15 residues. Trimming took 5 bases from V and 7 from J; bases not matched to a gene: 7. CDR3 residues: CASSRTSGRGNEQFF. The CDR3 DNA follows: TGTGCCAGCAGCAGGACTAGCGGGCGGGGGAATGAGCAGTTCTTC.

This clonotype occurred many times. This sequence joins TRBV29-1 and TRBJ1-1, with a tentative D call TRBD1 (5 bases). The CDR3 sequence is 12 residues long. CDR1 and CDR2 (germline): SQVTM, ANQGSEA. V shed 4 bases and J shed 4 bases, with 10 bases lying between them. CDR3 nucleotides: TGCAGCGTTGGGGACCGGTCCACTGAAGCTTTCTTT. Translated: CSVGDRSTEAFF.

The CDR3 DNA reads as TGTGCCAGCAGGCCCGGGATATGGAGGCACGAGCAGTACTTC. It encodes CASRPGIWRHEQYF. The gene calls are TRBV12-3 or TRBV12-4 and TRBJ2-7; D might be TRBD2 (5 bases). Trimming took 6 bases from V and 5 from J, leaving 17 bases between them. CDR3 length: 14 amino acids.

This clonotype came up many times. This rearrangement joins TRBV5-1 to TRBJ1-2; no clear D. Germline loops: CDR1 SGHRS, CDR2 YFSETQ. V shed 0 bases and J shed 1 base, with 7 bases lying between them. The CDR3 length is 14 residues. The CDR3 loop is CASSLGGYNYGYTF. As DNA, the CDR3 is TGCGCCAGCAGCTTGGGAGGGTATAACTATGGCTACACCTTC.

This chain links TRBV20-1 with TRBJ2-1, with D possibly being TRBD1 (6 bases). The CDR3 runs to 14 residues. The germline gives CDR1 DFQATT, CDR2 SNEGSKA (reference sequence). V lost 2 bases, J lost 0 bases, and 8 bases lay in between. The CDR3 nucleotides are TGCAGTGCTAGAAGGGGGAACTCCTACAATGAGCAGTTCTTC. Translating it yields CSARRGNSYNEQFF.

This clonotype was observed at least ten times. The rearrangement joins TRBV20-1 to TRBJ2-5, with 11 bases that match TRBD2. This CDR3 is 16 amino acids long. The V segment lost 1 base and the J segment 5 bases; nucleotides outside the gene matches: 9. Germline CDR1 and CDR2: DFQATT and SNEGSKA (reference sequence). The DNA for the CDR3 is TGCAGTGCTAGAGCAGTTAGCGGGGGGGCCTGGGAGACCCAGTACTTC. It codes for CSARAVSGGAWETQYF.

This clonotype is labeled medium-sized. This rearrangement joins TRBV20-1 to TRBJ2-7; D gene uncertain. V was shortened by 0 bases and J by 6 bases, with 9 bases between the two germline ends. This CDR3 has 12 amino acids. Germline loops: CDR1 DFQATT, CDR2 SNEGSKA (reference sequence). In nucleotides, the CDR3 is TGCAGTGCTAGAGATGGACGAGGCGAGCAGTACTTC. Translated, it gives CSARDGRGEQYF.

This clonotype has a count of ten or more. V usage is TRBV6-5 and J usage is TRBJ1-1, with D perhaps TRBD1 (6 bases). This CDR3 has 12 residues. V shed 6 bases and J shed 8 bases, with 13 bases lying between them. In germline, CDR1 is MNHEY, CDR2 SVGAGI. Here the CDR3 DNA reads TGTGCCAGCAGAACCGGGGGCAACGAAGCTTTCTTT. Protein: CASRTGGNEAFF.

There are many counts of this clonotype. CDR3 DNA sequence: TGCGCCAGCAGCTTGGAAGGGGAGCCGCTAGCGGGTCCCGGTCTGTACTTC. Amino acid sequence: CASSLEGEPLAGPGLYF. The chain has TRBV5-1 and TRBJ2-7; 8 positions agree with TRBD2. The CDR3 runs to 17 residues. After removal of 0 bases from V and 12 bases from J, the junction contained 20 bases not matched to a gene. Germline-derived CDR1 and CDR2 are SGHRS and YFSETQ.

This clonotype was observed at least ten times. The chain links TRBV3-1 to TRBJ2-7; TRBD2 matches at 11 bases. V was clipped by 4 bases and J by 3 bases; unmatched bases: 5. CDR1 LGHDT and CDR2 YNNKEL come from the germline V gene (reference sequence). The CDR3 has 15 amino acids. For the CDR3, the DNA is TGTGCCAGCAGCCCCGGACTAGCGGGTCTCTACGAGCAGTACTTC. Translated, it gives CASSPGLAGLYEQYF.

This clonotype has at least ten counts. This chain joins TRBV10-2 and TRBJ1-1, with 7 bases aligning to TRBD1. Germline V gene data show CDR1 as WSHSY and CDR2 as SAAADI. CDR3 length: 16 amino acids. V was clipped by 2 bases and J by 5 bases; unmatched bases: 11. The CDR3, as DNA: TGCGCCAGCAGTGAGGGACAGGTCCACATCTGGACTGAAGCTTTCTTT. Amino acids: CASSEGQVHIWTEAFF.

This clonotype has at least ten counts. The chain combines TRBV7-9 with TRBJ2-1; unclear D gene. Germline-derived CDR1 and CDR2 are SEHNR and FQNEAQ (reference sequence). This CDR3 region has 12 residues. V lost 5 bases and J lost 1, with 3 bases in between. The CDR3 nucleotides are TGTGCCAGCAGCCTATCCTACAATGAGCAGTTCTTC. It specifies CASSLSYNEQFF.

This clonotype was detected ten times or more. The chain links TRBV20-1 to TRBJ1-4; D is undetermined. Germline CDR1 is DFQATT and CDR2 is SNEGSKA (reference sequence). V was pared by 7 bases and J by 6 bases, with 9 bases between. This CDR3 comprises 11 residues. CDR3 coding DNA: TGCAGTGTGGAGAGGGATGAAAAACTGTTTTTT. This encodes CSVERDEKLFF.

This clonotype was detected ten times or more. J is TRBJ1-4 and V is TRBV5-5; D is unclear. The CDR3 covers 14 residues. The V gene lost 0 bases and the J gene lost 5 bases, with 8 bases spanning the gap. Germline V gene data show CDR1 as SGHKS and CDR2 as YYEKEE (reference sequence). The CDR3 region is CASSLEWGNEKLFF. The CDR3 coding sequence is TGTGCCAGCAGCTTGGAGTGGGGAAATGAAAAACTGTTTTTT.

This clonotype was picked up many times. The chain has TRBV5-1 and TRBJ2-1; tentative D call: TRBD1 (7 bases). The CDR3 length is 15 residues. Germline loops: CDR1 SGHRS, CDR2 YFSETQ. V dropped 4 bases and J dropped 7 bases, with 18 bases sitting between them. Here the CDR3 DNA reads TGCGCCAGCAGCCCGGGACAGACGAGCGGGAATGAGCAGTTCTTC. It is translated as CASSPGQTSGNEQFF.

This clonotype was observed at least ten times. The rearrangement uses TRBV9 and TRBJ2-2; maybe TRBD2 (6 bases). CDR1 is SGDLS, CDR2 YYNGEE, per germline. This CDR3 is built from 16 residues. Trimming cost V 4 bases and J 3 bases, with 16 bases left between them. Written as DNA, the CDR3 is TGTGCCAGCAGCCCCCTGACCGGGGGTGACACCGGGGAGCTGTTTTTT. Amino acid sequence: CASSPLTGGDTGELFF.

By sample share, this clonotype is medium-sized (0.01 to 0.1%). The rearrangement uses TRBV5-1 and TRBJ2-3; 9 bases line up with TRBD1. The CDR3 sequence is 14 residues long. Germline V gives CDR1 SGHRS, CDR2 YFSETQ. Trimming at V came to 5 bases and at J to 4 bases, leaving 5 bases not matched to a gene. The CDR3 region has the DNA TGCGCCAGCAGAGAACAGGGGGCGGCAGATACGCAGTATTTT. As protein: CASREQGAADTQYF.

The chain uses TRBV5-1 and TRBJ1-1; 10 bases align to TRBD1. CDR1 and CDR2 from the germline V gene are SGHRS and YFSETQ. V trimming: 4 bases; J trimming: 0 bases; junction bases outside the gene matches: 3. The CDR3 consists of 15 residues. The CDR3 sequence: CASSRTGGLNTEAFF. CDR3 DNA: TGCGCCAGCAGCCGGACAGGGGGTTTGAACACTGAAGCTTTCTTT.

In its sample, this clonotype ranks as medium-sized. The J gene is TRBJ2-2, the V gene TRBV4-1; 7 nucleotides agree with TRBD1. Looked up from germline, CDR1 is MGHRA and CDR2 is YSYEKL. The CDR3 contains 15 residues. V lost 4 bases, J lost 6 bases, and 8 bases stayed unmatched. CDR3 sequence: CASSLTLQGAGELFF. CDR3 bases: TGCGCCAGCAGCCTTACACTTCAGGGGGCCGGGGAGCTGTTTTTT.

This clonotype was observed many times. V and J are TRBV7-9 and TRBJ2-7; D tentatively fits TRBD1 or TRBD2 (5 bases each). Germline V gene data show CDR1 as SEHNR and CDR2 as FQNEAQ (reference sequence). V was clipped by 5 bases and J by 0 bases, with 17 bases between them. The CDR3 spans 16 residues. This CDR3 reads CASSQGPASLSYEQYF. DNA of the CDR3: TGTGCCAGCAGCCAGGGACCTGCAAGCCTCTCCTACGAGCAGTACTTC.

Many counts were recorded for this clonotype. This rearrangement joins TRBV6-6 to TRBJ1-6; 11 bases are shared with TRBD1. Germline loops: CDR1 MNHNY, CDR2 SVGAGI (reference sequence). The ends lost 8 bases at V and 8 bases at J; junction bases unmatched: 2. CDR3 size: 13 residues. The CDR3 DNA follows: TGTGCCAGCGGGACAGGGGGATATTCACCCCTCCACTTT. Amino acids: CASGTGGYSPLHF.